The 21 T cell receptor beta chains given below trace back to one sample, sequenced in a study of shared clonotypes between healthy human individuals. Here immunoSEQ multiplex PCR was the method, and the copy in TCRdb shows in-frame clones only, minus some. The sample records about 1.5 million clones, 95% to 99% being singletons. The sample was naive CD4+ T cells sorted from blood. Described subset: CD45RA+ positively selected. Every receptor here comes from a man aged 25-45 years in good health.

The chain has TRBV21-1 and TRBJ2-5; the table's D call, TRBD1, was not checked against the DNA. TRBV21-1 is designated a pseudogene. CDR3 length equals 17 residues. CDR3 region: CASSKALRDRLQETQYF. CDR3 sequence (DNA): TGTGCCAGCAGCAAAGCGCTTCGGGACAGACTCCAAGAGACCCAGTACTTC.

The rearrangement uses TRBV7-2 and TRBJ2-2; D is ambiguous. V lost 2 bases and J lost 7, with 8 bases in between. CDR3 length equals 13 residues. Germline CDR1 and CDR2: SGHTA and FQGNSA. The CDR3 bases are TGTGCCAGCAGCTTAACCTTCTTCGGGGAGCTGTTTTTT. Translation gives CASSLTFFGELFF.

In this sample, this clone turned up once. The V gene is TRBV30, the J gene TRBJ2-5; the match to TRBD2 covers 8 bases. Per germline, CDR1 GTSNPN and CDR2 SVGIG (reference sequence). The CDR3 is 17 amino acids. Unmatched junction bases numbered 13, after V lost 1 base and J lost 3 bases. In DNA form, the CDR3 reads TGTGCCTGGAGTGCGACCGGGACTAGAAAGCGAGAAGAGACCCAGTACTTC. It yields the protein CAWSATGTRKREETQYF.

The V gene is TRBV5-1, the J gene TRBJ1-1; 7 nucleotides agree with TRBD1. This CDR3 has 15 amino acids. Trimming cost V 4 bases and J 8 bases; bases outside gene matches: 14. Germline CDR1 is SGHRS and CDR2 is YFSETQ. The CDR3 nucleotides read TGCGCCAGCAGCCGTCACAACGACAGGGATCAAGAAGCTTTCTTT. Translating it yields CASSRHNDRDQEAFF.

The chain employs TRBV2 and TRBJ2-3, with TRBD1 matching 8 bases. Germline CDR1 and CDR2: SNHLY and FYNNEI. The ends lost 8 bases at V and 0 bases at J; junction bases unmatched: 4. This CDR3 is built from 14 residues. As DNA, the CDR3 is TGTGCCAGCGGCCGGGACAGGAGCACAGATACGCAGTATTTT. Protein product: CASGRDRSTDTQYF.

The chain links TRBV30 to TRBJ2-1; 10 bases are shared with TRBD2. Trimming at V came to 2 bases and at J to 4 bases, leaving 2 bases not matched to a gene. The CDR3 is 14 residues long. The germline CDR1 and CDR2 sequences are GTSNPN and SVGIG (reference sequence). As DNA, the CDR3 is TGTGCCTGGAGTAGCGGGAGGGCATACAATGAGCAGTTCTTC. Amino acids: CAWSSGRAYNEQFF.

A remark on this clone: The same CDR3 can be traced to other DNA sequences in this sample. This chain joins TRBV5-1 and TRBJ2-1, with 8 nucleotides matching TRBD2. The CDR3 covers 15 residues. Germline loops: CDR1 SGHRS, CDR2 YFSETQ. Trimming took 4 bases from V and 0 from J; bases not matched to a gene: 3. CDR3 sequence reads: CASSLSGTSYNEQFF. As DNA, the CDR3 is TGCGCCAGCAGCCTTAGCGGGACCTCCTACAATGAGCAGTTCTTC.

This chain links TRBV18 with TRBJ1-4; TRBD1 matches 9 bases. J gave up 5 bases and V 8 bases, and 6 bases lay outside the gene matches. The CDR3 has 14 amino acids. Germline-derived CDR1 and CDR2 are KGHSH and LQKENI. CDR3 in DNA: TGTGCCAGCCTACGACAGGGGGAGAATGAAAAACTGTTTTTT. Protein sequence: CASLRQGENEKLFF.

DNA for the CDR3: TGTGCCAGCTCACCCAAGTCAATTAGTGGAACTAATGAAAAACTGTTTTTT. It encodes CASSPKSISGTNEKLFF. The chain recombines TRBV18 with TRBJ1-4; no firm D call. The ends were cut back, 3 bases at V and 1 base at J, with 15 bases in the middle. Per the germline V gene, CDR1 is KGHSH and CDR2 is LQKENI. This CDR3 has 17 amino acids.

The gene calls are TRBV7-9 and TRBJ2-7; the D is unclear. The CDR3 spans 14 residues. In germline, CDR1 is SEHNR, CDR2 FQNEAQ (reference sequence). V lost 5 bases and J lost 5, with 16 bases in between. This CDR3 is CASSQLAALDEQYF. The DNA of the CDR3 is TGTGCCAGCAGCCAACTCGCAGCGTTGGACGAGCAGTACTTC.

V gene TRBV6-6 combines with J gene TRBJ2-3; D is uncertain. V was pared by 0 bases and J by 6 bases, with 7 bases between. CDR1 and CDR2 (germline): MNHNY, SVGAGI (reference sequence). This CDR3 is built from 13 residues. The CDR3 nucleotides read TGTGCCAGCAGTTACTCCTATTGGGATACGCAGTATTTT. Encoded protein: CASSYSYWDTQYF.

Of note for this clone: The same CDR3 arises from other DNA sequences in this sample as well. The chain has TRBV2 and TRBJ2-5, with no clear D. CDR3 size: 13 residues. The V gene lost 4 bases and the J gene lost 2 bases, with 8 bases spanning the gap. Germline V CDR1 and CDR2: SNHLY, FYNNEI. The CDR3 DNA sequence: TGTGCCAGCAGTGGGCAGCTACAAGAGACCCAGTACTTC. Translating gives CASSGQLQETQYF.

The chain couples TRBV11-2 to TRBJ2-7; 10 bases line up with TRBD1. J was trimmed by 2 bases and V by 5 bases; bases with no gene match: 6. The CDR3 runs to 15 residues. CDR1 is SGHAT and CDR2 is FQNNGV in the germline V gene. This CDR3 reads CASSRKGQGAYEQYF. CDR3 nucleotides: TGTGCCAGCAGCAGAAAAGGACAGGGGGCCTACGAGCAGTACTTC.

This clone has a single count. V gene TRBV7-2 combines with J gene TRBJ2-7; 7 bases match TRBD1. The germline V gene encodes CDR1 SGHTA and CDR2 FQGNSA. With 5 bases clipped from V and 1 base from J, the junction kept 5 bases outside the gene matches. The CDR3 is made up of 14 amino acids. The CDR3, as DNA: TGTGCCAGCAGCGTCGGACAGGCTTCCTACGAGCAGTACTTC. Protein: CASSVGQASYEQYF.

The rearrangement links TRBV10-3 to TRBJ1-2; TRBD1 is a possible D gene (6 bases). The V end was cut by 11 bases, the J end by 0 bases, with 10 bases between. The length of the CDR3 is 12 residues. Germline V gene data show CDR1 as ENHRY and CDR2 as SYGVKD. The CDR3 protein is CALRTANYGYTF. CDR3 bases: TGTGCCCTACGGACAGCTAACTATGGCTACACCTTC.

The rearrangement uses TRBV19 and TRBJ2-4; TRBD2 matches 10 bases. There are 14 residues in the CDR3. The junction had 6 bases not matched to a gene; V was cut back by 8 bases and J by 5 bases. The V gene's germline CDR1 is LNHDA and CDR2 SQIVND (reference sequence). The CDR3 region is CASASGRSQNIQYF. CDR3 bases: TGTGCCAGTGCTAGCGGGAGATCCCAAAACATTCAGTACTTC. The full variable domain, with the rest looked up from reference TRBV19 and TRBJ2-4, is DGGITQSPKYLFRKEGQNVTLSCEQNLNHDAMYWYRQDPGQGLRLIYYSQIVNDFQKGDIAEGYSVSREKKESFPLTVTSAQKNPTAFYLCASASGRSQNIQYFGAGTRLSVL.

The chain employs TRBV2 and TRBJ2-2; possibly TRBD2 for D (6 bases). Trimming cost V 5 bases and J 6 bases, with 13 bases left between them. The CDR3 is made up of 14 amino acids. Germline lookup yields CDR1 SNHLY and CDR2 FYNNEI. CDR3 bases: TGTGCCAGCAGTCCAGGGACTGTCCCCGGGGAGCTGTTTTTT. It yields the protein CASSPGTVPGELFF.

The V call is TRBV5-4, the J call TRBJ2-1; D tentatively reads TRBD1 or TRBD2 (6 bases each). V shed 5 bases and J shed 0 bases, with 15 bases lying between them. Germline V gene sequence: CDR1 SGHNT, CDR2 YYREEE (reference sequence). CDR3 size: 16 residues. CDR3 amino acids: CASSKGGTSSYNEQFF. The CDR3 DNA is TGTGCCAGCAGTAAGGGGGGCACAAGCTCCTACAATGAGCAGTTCTTC.

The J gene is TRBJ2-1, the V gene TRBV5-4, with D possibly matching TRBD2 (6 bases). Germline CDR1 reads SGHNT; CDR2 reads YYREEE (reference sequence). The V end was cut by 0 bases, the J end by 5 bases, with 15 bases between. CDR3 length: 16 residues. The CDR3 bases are TGTGCCAGCAGCTTGGGTCGGTTTAGCGGCCACAATGAGCAGTTCTTC. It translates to CASSLGRFSGHNEQFF.

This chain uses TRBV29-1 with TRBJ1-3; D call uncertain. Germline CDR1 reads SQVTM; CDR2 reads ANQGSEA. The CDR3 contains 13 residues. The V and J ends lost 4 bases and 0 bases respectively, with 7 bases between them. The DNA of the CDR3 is TGCAGCGTTGGCGTGCCCTCTGGAAACACCATATATTTT. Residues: CSVGVPSGNTIYF.

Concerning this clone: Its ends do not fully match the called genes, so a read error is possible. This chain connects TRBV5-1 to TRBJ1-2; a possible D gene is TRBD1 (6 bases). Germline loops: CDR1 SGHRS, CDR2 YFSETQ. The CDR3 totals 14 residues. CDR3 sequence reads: CASNLAGKGDGYTF. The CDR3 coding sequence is TGCGCCAGCAACTTGGCGGGGAAGGGGGATGGCTACACCTTC.